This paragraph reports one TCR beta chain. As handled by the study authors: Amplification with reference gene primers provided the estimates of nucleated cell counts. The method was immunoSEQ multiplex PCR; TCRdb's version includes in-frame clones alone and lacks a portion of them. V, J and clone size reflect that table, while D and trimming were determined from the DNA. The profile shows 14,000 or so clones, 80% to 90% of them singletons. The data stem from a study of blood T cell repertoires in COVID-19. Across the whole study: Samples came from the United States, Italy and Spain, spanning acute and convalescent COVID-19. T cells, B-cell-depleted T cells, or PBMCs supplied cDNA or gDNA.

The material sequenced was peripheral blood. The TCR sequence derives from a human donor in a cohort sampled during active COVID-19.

CDR3 region: CASSQDLWGDQPQHF. The CDR3 nucleotides are TGCGCCAGCAGCCAAGATCTCTGGGGGGATCAGCCCCAGCATTTT. This sequence joins TRBV4-3 and TRBJ1-5; weak D call: TRBD1 (5 bases). The CDR3 length is 15 residues. Trimming removed 0 bases from V and 5 bases from J, with 11 bases in between. Germline CDR1 LGHNA, CDR2 YSLEER.